This TCR beta chain was recovered during a study of CD8+CD57+ T cells in acquired aplastic anemia. Sequencing was done on patients that had shown CD8+CD57+ cell expansion by flow cytometry. Patients had received no therapy at the time of blood sampling. Template material for TCR beta VDJ and CDR3 profiling consisted of genomic DNA. TCRdb re-called the reads through MiXCR, storing one row per CDR3 protein. In the table there are approximately 130,000 distinct CDR3 sequences, 50% to 70% of which are singletons. V gave up 6 bases and J gave up 4 bases, with 16 bases separating them. Germline CDR1 reads SNHLY; CDR2 reads FYNNEI. The CDR3 covers 15 residues.

The V gene is TRBV2, the J gene TRBJ1-5; D might be TRBD1 (6 bases). Sequencing was performed on sorted CD4+, CD8+, or CD8+CD57+ T cells (not recorded which) from PBMCs. This TCR was sampled from a human donor with aplastic anemia. The CDR3: CASRPSPRGNQPQHF. In nucleotides, the CDR3 is TGTGCCAGCAGGCCCAGCCCCAGGGGTAATCAGCCCCAGCATTTT. Drawing the rest from reference TRBV2 and TRBJ1-5, the complete variable domain is EPEVTQTPSHQVTQMGQEVILRCVPISNHLYFYWYRQILGQKVEFLVSFYNNEISEKSEIFDDQFSVERPDGSNFTLKIRSTKLEDSAMYFCASRPSPRGNQPQHFGDGTRLSIL.